This T cell receptor beta chain was sequenced during a study of PD-1 blockade in classical Hodgkin lymphoma (dated by TCRdb to about 2020). Broadly, across the study: Nivolumab dosing was 3 mg/kg intravenously every 2 weeks, continuing until either disease progression or unacceptable toxicity. A peripheral blood immune signature of response to PD-1 blockade in classical Hodgkin lymphoma was defined using TCR beta sequencing and CyTOF. Beyond this particular receptor, the publication reports: Lower diversity was observed in patients in whom nivolumab was started less than 1 year after ASCT, and these patients were excluded from later analyses so that confounding by immune reconstitution would be avoided. Baseline diversity similar to that of newly diagnosed patients was observed in trial patients achieving complete response, whereas significantly lower diversity was observed in partial responders and progressors. By C4D1, a significant rise was seen in CD4+ TCR diversity but not in CD8+ TCR diversity (p=0.0027 vs p=0.16), and the rise was most apparent among complete responders (p=0.02). The study covered only a single clinical trial cohort, and the causes of the repertoire differences, possibly disease activity or prior therapy, were still not defined. Newly diagnosed patients were reported to have lower baseline TCR diversity than healthy donors, and relapsed/refractory patients were reported to have lower baseline TCR diversity still.

The Qiagen DNeasy kit was used to extract genomic DNA from unsorted PBMCs and from the negatively selected CD4+ and CD8+ fractions. Using primers that anneal to V and J segments, immunoSEQ multiplex PCR amplified the TCR beta CDR3 regions. A synthetic immune receptor repertoire was used to minimize amplification bias, and any residual bias was removed computationally once sequencing was done. For the original study's pipeline: Repertoire diversity was quantified as the Shannon entropy index using custom Python scripts. Unsorted, CD4+ and CD8+ repertoires were analyzed separately, except in combined analyses where CD4+ and CD8+ sequences were merged in silico. A clone counted as expanded when the clone's frequency after treatment rose at least 2-fold relative to C1D1, and clones undetected at baseline were given a pseudocount of 0.5. Singleton clones were defined as clones with 0 or 1 copy at C1D1, and non-singleton clones were defined as clones with 2 or more copies. Clones expanded in unsorted samples were annotated as CD4+, CD8+ or unknown by matching protein sequences in sorted samples from the same patient. Wilcoxon tests on paired samples were used to test changes in diversity from C1D1 to C4D1. Held by TCRdb, this immuneACCESS table contains in-frame sequences only and omits some clones. Under half of the omission traces to an unresolved V gene where checked; the cause of the rest is unknown. Clone size and the V and J calls come from that table; the DNA yielded D and trimming. Counted in this sample were 65,000 to 95,000 clones; roughly nine tenths of them appeared once. Of the sample, under 25% falls within the top ten clones.

The time point label, read with the paper, signifies: cycle 1 day 1 (C1D1), immediately before nivolumab initiation. Every trial patient had relapsed following autologous stem cell transplantation, and prior brentuximab vedotin exposure was what differed among cohorts A, B and C. A total of around 59 patients with relapsed/refractory classical Hodgkin lymphoma made up the trial cohort, and each patient's best overall response was complete response, partial response or progressive disease. Trial patients were treated with single-agent nivolumab in the multi-cohort phase II CheckMate 205 trial. An independent review committee assessed best overall response by applying the 2007 International Working Group response criteria. Trial PBMCs were collected just before the start of nivolumab (C1D1) and during therapy at cycle 2 day 1 and cycle 4 day 1. Peripheral blood was collected in 8 mL Vacutainer Cell Preparation Tubes, from which PBMCs were isolated by centrifugation and then cryopreserved.

With regard to this clone: Its antigen is still unknown. No clone much larger than this one lies a single base away; base qualities are absent.

Material: peripheral blood mononuclear cells (PBMCs), obtained at baseline. The TCR originated in a human donor with classical Hodgkin lymphoma.

The CDR3 protein is CAWSGLAPRETQYF. Here is the DNA: TGTGCCTGGAGTGGATTAGCTCCTAGGGAGACCCAGTACTTC. Recombination linked TRBV30 to TRBJ2-5; the D gene identity is not certain. V drops 1 base and J drops 5 bases, leaving 14 bases in between. From the cysteine up to the phenylalanine, the CDR3 has a length of 14 residues. Left in the record is the CDR3 DNA by itself, 42 bases read in frame from the first base. From the germline V gene (reference sequence), CDR1 is GTSNPN and CDR2 is SVGIG. Extended through the reference TRBV30 and TRBJ2-5 proteins, this CDR3 yields the full variable domain: SQTIHQWPATLVQPVGSPLSLECTVEGTSNPNLYWYRQAAGRGLQLLFYSVGIGQISSEVPQNLSASRPQDRQFILSSKKLLLSDSGFYLCAWSGLAPRETQYFGPGTRLLVL.